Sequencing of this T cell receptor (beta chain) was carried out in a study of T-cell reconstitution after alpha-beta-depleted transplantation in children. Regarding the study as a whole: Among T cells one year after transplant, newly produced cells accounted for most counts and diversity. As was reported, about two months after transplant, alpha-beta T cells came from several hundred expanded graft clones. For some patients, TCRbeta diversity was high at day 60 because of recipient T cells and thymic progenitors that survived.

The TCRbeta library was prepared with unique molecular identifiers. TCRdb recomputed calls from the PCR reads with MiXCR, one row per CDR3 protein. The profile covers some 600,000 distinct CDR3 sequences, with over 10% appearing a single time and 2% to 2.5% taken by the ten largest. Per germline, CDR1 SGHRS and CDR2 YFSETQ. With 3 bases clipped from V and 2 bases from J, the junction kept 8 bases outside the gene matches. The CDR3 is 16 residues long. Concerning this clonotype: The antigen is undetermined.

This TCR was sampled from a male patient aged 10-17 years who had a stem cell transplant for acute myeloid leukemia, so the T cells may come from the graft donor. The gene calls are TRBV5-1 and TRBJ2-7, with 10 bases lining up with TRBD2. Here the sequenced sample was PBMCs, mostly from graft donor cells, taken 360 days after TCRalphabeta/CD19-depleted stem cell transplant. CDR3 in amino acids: CASSSLGLAATYEQYF. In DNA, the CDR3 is TGCGCCAGCAGCTCATTAGGACTAGCGGCAACCTACGAGCAGTACTTC. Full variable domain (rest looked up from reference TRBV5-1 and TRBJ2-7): KAGVTQTPRYLIKTRGQQVTLSCSPISGHRSVSWYQQTPGQGLQFLFEYFSETQRNKGNFPGRFSGRQFSNSRSEMNVSTLELGDSALYLCASSSLGLAATYEQYFGPGTRLTVT.